This T cell receptor beta chain was recovered during a study of identical twins. Template switching added a universal primer site, and cDNA bore unique molecular identifiers. A single record per CDR3 protein comes from TCRdb applying MiXCR to the 5' RACE reads. The sample has 700,000 or so distinct CDR3 sequences, over 8.5% seen once. Trimming shortened V by 4 bases and J by 1 base, and 13 bases separated the two germline ends. In germline, CDR1 is LGHDT, CDR2 YNNKEL (reference sequence). CDR3 length: 15 amino acids. Study results and caveats: The study found excess low generation probability among twin-shared out-of-frame alpha sequences. Abundant beta clonotypes from cord blood bore fewer insertions; memory repertoires lacked this pattern.

This clonotype has a count of ten or more. Its specificity is unknown. These records were also assigned to another study, of yellow fever vaccine responses in identical twins.

The sequenced sample consisted of PBMCs. The TCR sequence derives from a woman younger than 35 in good health. V usage is TRBV3-1 and J usage is TRBJ1-1; no clear D gene. This CDR3 is CASSLGGSRNTEAFF. The CDR3 DNA is TGTGCCAGCAGCCTAGGAGGGAGTCGGAACACTGAAGCTTTCTTT. Complete variable domain (other parts from reference TRBV3-1 and TRBJ1-1): DTAVSQTPKYLVTQMGNDKSIKCEQNLGHDTMYWYKQDSKKFLKIMFSYNNKELIINETVPNRFSPKSPDKAHLNLHINSLELGDSAVYFCASSLGGSRNTEAFFGQGTRLTVV.